This T cell receptor (beta chain) came from a study of spatial heterogeneity in lung cancer. V was shortened by 0 bases and J by 6 bases, with 9 bases between the two germline ends. The CDR3 is 13 amino acids. The germline CDR1 and CDR2 sequences are SGDLS and YYNGEE. TCRdb reprocessed the 5' RACE reads via MiXCR and lists one record per CDR3 protein. The sample has tens of thousands of distinct CDR3 sequences, 10% to 15% seen once; the top ten hold under 50%. Regarding time point: sample taken at primary tumor resection. There are many counts of this clonotype. The J gene is TRBJ1-1, the V gene TRBV9, with a weak D call TRBD1 (6 bases). This clonotype originated in a male donor with early-stage non-small cell lung cancer. The material sequenced was PBMCs, taken at surgery. CDR3 DNA: TGTGCCAGCAGCGTAGGTCCAGGGGCTGAAGCTTTCTTT. Residues: CASSVGPGAEAFF.